The clone carrying this T cell receptor (beta chain) occurred many times. Antigen: not known. Time point reported: sample taken at primary tumor resection. 72 TRACERx patients with early, untreated non-small cell lung cancer donated samples. No cell sorting; template was whole RNA from tumor, lung tissue or PBMC. Individual TCR cDNA molecules each bore their own unique molecular identifier. TCRdb passed the 5' RACE reads through MiXCR, listing each CDR3 protein once. The repertoire has roughly 48,000 distinct CDR3 sequences, over 4.5% of them found once; the top ten carry more than 9.5%. The data stem from a study of spatial heterogeneity in lung cancer. Trimming stripped 4 bases from V and 10 bases from J, with 11 bases between. Germline CDR1 and CDR2: MGHRA and YSYEKL. The CDR3 sequence is 13 residues long. Whole-study findings and limits: There were more appearances of ubiquitous expanded tumor TCRs in blood at resection than at follow-up.

Sequencing was performed on PBMCs, taken at surgery. The clonotype was recovered from a male donor with early-stage non-small cell lung cancer. The V gene is TRBV4-1, the J gene TRBJ1-6; D is uncertain. For the CDR3, the DNA is TGCGCCAGCAGCCCCGGTCTCGGCTCACCCCTCCACTTT. This sequence encodes CASSPGLGSPLHF.